Detailed here is one T cell receptor (beta chain). Each patient's relapse followed autologous stem cell transplantation, and brentuximab vedotin exposure varied. Trimming removed 1 base at V and 6 bases at J, with 12 bases between. Germline CDR1 GTSNPN, CDR2 SVGIG (reference sequence). This CDR3 comprises 14 residues. Profiled with immunoSEQ multiplex PCR; TCRdb holds only in-frame clones, not every one. The repertoire holds over 80,000 clones, with around nine tenths as singletons. The entry originates in a study of PD-1 blockade in classical Hodgkin lymphoma. This clonotype originated in a human donor with classical Hodgkin lymphoma. This specimen consisted of peripheral blood mononuclear cells (PBMCs), obtained at baseline. The chain has TRBV30 and TRBJ1-4; D possibly corresponds to TRBD1 (6 bases). CDR3 DNA sequence: TGTGCCTGGAGTGCCCACGCAGGGGATGAAAAACTGTTTTTT. This translates into CAWSAHAGDEKLFF.